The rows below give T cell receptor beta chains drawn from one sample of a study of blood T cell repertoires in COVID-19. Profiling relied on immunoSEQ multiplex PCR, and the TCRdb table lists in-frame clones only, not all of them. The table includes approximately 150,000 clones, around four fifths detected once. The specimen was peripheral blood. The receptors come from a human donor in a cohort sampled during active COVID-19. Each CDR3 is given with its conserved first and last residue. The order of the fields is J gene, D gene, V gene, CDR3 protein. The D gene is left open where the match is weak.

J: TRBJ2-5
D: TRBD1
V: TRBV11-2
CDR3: CASSPGTGHQETQYF

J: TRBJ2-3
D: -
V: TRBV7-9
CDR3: CASSLMGDSADTQYF

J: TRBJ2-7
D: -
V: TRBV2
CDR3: CASKNGTWASYEQYF

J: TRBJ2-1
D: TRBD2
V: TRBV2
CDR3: CASRALAGSYNEQFF

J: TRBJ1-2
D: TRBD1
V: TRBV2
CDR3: CASSEGTGSYGYTF

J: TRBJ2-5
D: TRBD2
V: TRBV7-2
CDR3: CASSRTRSGETQYF

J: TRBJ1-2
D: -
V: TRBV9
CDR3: CASSVNGNYGYTF

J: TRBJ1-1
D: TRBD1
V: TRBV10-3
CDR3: CAISRGQGAGVSEAFF

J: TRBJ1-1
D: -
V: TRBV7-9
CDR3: CASSPPRRQENTEAFF

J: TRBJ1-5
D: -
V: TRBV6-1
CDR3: CASSEIENQPQHF

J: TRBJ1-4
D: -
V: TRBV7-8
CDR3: CASSGRTPNSATNEKLFF

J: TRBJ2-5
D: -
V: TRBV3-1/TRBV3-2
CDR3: CASSQFSPGGETQYF

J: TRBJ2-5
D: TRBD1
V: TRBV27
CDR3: CASSLSRGRGRETQYF

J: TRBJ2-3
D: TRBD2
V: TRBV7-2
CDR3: CASSPQAGGSADTQYF

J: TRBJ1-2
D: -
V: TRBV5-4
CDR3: CASSDRAGYTF

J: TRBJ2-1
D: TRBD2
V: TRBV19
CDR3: CASRLGLADSHNEQFF

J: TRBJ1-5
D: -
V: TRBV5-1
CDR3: CASSSDTNQPQHF

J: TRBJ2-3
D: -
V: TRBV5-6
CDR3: CASSLSGGDTQYF

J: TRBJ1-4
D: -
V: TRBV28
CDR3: CASSLTGETNEKLFF

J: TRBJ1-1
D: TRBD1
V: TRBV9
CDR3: CASSVSGGFGANTEAFF

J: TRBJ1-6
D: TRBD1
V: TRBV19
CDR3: CASSPYRGALHF

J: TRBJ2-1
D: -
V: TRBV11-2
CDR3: CASSLAGGNNEQFF

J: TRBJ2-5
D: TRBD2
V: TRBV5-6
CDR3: CASSLLAGGVETQYF